This section outlines one T cell receptor beta chain sequence together with its context. After removal of 2 bases from V and 8 bases from J, the junction contained 3 bases not matched to a gene. CDR3 size: 13 residues. CDR1 LGHDT and CDR2 YNNKEL come from the germline V gene (reference sequence). The data belong to a study of T cell responses to AZD1222 COVID-19 vaccine. Overall study context: Pooling was applied to second doses at about 4 or about 12 weeks.

Assay: immunoSEQ multiplex PCR; the TCRdb copy retains only in-frame clones and omits some. The sample contains more than 65,000 clones, roughly nine tenths of which appear only once. The J gene is TRBJ1-2, the V gene TRBV3-1 (or the pseudogene TRBV3-2); 9 positions match TRBD1. This clonotype was obtained from an adult in good health. The input for sequencing was peripheral blood, taken on day 0 of AZD1222 vaccination. The CDR3 sequence is CASSQTGGQGYTF. The CDR3 DNA follows: TGTGCCAGCAGCCAAACAGGGGGCCAAGGCTACACCTTC.